The text below deals with one TCR beta chain. Its matching antigen is unknown. Trimming took 3 bases from V and 8 from J; bases not matched to a gene: 6. This CDR3 has 16 amino acids. Germline V lookup: CDR1 SGHRS, CDR2 YFSETQ. The entry originates in a study of PD-L1 blockade in urothelial cancer. The study, taken as a whole, reports: Clones that were tumor-associated expanded more in the blood of durable-benefit patients at 3 weeks.

Using immunoSEQ multiplex PCR, the repertoire was profiled, and TCRdb retains in-frame clones only, with some absent. The data show roughly 130,000 clones, with about four fifths seen just once and around 3.2% held by the top ten. Stated time point: pretreatment peripheral blood. This TCR was recovered from a man aged 50 or older with urothelial cancer. The chain links TRBV5-1 to TRBJ2-3; 16 nucleotides align to TRBD2. The sample consisted of PBMCs, taken around atezolizumab (anti-PD-L1) treatment. CDR3 nucleotide sequence: TGCGCCAGCAGCTCCATGGGACTAGCGGGAGGGTCTACGCAGTATTTT. Protein: CASSSMGLAGGSTQYF.